Listed here is a single TCR beta chain. These data come from a study of control samples from healthy donors and cancer patients. Deletions cut 6 bases from V and 6 bases from J, with 12 bases between. Germline values: CDR1 SGHVS, CDR2 FQNEAQ. This CDR3 is built from 13 residues. Sequenced by immunoSEQ multiplex PCR; TCRdb stores in-frame clones only, minus some. Here the sample spans 95,000 to 150,000 clones, approximately 92% being singletons. The material sequenced was PBMCs. V and J are TRBV7-8 and TRBJ1-5, with D hard to call. This receptor was taken from a man older than 75 with head and neck cancer. This chain's CDR3 is CASSPGRLQPQHF. The CDR3 DNA sequence: TGTGCCAGCAGTCCCGGACGTCTTCAGCCCCAGCATTTT.